The sequence of this T cell receptor (beta chain) was determined in a study of regulatory T cells in long-lasting Graves disease. This clonotype was recorded at least ten times. Stated time point: persistent/refractory GD, antithyroid drugs over 5 years with positive TRAb. RNA isolated from PBMCs was used to make the TCR library. Library construction for TCR beta used iRepertoire HTBI primers and Arm-PCR of CDR3 regions. Via MiXCR, TCRdb re-called the multiplex PCR reads, giving one row per CDR3 protein. The table has hundreds of thousands of distinct CDR3 sequences, 21% seen once. CDR3 length: 16 amino acids. Per germline, CDR1 SNHLY and CDR2 FYNNEI. The V gene end was trimmed by 5 bases and the J gene end by 4 bases; junction bases not matched to a gene: 10.

The TCR comes from a female donor with Graves disease. This rearrangement joins TRBV2 to TRBJ2-3, with 9 bases that match TRBD2. The specimen was peripheral blood mononuclear cells (PBMCs), collected when the disease was refractory, from a patient treated with antithyroid drugs. CDR3 in DNA: TGTGCCAGCAGTCCCCGGGGTAGCGGGAGCGCAGATACGCAGTATTTT. Translating gives CASSPRGSGSADTQYF.